This T cell receptor (beta chain) was found in a study of OX40 agonist ivuxolimab in advanced cancers. Measured with immunoSEQ multiplex PCR; TCRdb has only the in-frame clones, and not every one. The sample has 50,000 to 65,000 clones, 81% seen once. V was clipped by 1 base and J by 2 bases; unmatched bases: 13. CDR3 length: 19 amino acids. The germline V gene encodes CDR1 MNHEY and CDR2 SMNVEV (reference sequence). This clone has more than one count but fewer than ten. The source of this sequence is an adult with an advanced solid tumor such as melanoma, head and neck, liver or kidney cancer. The source was CD4+ or CD8+ T cells sorted from blood, collected in a trial of the OX40 agonist ivuxolimab. The chain has TRBV27 and TRBJ2-3; 9 positions match TRBD2. CDR3 sequence reads: CASSLYPPRLADHTDTQYF. CDR3 DNA sequence: TGTGCCAGCAGTTTATACCCTCCCCGACTAGCGGATCACACAGATACGCAGTATTTT.